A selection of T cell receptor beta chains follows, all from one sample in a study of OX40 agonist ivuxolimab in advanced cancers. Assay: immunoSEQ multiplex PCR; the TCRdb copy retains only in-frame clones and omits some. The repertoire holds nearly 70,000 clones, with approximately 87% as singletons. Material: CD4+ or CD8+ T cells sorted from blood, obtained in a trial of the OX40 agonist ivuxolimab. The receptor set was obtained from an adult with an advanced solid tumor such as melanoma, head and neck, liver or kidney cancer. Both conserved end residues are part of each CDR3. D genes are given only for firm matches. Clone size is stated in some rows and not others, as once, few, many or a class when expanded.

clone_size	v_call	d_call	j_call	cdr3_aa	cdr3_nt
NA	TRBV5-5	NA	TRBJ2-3	CASSFLTDTQYF	TGTGCCAGCAGCTTCCTCACAGATACGCAGTATTTT
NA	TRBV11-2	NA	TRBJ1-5	CASSLGQASSPQHF	TGTGCCAGCAGCTTAGGACAGGCTTCATCACCCCAGCATTTT
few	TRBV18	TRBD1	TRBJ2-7	CASSPSGQGLYEQYF	TGTGCCAGCTCACCCTCGGGACAGGGGCTCTACGAGCAGTACTTC
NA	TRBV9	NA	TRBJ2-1	CASSFRAHNEQFF	TGTGCCAGCAGCTTCCGGGCACACAATGAGCAGTTCTTC
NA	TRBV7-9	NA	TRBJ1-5	CASSSEDWAPQHF	TGTGCCAGCAGCTCCGAAGACTGGGCACCCCAGCATTTT
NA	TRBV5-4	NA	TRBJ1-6	CASSHGGGTKDSPLHF	TGTGCCAGCAGCCACGGGGGGGGGACCAAAGATTCACCCCTCCACTTT
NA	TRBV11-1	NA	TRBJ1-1	CASTLNTEAFF	TGTGCCAGCACCTTGAACACTGAAGCTTTCTTT
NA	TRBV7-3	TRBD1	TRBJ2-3	CASSLQGASTDTQYF	TGTGCCAGCAGCTTACAGGGGGCTAGCACAGATACGCAGTATTTT
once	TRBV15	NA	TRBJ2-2	CATSRDGNTGELFF	TGTGCCACCAGCAGGGACGGGAACACCGGGGAGCTGTTTTTT
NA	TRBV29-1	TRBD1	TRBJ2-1	CSVEGTGSSYNEQFF	TGCAGCGTTGAAGGGACAGGGAGCTCCTACAATGAGCAGTTCTTC
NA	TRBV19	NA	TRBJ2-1	CASSKGGDWVNEQFF	TGTGCCAGTAGTAAAGGGGGTGATTGGGTGAATGAGCAGTTCTTC
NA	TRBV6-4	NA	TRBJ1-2	CASSGDGYGYTF	TGTGCCAGCAGTGGGGACGGCTATGGCTACACCTTC
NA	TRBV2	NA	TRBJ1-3	CASSGGEHSGNTIYF	TGTGCCAGCAGTGGAGGCGAACACTCTGGAAACACCATATATTTT
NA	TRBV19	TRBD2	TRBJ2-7	CASSTRTSGRPPEQYF	TGTGCCAGTAGTACCAGGACTAGCGGGAGGCCCCCCGAGCAGTACTTC
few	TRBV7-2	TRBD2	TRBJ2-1	CASSPQSGGNNEQFF	TGTGCCAGCAGCCCACAAAGCGGGGGAAACAATGAGCAGTTCTTC
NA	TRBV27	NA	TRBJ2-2	CASSLWGRDTGELFF	TGTGCCAGCAGTTTATGGGGAAGGGACACCGGGGAGCTGTTTTTT
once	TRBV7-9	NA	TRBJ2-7	CASSLASDYEQYF	TGTGCCAGCAGCTTAGCGAGTGACTACGAGCAGTACTTC
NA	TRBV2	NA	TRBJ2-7	CASSEAVPGSYEQYF	TGTGCCAGCTCCGAAGCGGTACCCGGTTCCTACGAGCAGTACTTC
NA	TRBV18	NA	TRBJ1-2	CASSTEGTNYGYTF	TGTGCCAGCTCAACCGAGGGGACTAACTATGGCTACACCTTC
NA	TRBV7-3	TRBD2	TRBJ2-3	CASSLLAGASTDTQYF	TGTGCCAGCAGCTTACTAGCGGGGGCTAGCACAGATACGCAGTATTTT
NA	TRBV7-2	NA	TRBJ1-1	CASSVGRGNTEAFF	TGTGCCAGCAGCGTCGGACGGGGGAACACTGAAGCTTTCTTT
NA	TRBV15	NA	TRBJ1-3	CATSRDTGSGNTIYF	TGTGCCACCAGCAGAGATACCGGCTCTGGAAACACCATATATTTT
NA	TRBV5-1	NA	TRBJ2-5	CASSRDYQETQYF	TGCGCCAGCAGCCGGGACTACCAAGAGACCCAGTACTTC
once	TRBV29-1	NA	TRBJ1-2	CSVGGGTSGYTF	TGCAGCGTGGGGGGAGGGACATCTGGCTACACCTTC
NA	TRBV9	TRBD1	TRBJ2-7	CASSPGDRGDYEQYF	TGTGCCAGCAGCCCCGGGGACAGGGGGGACTACGAGCAGTACTTC
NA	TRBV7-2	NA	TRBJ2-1	CASSLAAGRPYNEQFF	TGTGCCAGCAGCTTAGCAGCAGGGCGGCCCTACAATGAGCAGTTCTTC
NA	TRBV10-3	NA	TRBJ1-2	CAISDGGDYGYTF	TGTGCCATCAGTGATGGGGGGGATTATGGCTACACCTTC
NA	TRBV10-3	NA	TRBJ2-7	CAISGTDTGYEQYF	TGTGCCATCAGTGGAACGGACACGGGGTACGAGCAGTACTTC
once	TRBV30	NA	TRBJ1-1	CAWSRAANTEAFF	TGTGCCTGGAGTCGGGCGGCGAACACTGAAGCTTTCTTT
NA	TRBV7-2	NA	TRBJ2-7	CASSSPSSYEQYF	TGTGCCAGCAGCTCCCCTAGCTCCTACGAGCAGTACTTC
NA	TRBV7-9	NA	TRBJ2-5	CASSLLMGGAPETQYF	TGTGCCAGCAGCTTATTGATGGGGGGCGCCCCGGAGACCCAGTACTTC
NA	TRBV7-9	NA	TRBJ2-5	CASSLATGPWETQYF	TGTGCCAGCAGCTTAGCTACAGGCCCCTGGGAGACCCAGTACTTC
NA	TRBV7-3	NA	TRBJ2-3	CASSPRVPDTQYF	TGTGCCAGCAGCCCCCGCGTCCCAGATACGCAGTATTTT
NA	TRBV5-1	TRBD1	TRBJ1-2	CASSSGQVLTDGYTF	TGCGCCAGCAGCTCGGGACAGGTACTAACTGATGGCTACACCTTC
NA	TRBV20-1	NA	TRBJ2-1	CSATSYNEQFF	TGCAGTGCTACTTCGTACAATGAGCAGTTCTTC
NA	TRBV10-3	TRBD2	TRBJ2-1	CAISEGSGGIYNEQFF	TGTGCCATCAGTGAGGGTAGCGGGGGGATCTACAATGAGCAGTTCTTC
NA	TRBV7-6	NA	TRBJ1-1	CASSLAGNTEAFF	TGTGCCAGCAGCTTAGCAGGGAACACTGAAGCTTTCTTT
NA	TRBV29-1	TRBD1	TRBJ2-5	CSVEDQTGGDQYWETQYF	TGCAGCGTTGAAGACCAGACAGGGGGCGACCAGTACTGGGAGACCCAGTACTTC
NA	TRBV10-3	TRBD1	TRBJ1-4	CAISEQGRVEKLFF	TGTGCCATCAGTGAACAGGGGCGGGTGGAAAAACTGTTTTTT
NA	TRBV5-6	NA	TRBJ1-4	CASSLASGGTNEKLFF	TGTGCCAGCAGCTTGGCGTCCGGGGGGACTAATGAAAAACTGTTTTTT
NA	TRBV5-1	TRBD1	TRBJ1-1	CASSFRTGRNPEAFF	TGCGCCAGCAGCTTTCGGACAGGGAGGAACCCTGAAGCTTTCTTT
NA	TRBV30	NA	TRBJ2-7	CAWSFGGSVTYEQYF	TGTGCCTGGAGTTTTGGGGGAAGTGTTACCTACGAGCAGTACTTC
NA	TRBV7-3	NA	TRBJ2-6	CASSSHLRSGANVLTF	TGTGCCAGCAGCTCCCATCTCCGGTCTGGGGCCAACGTCCTGACTTTC
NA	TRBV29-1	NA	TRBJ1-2	CSVEDWDWGVNYGYTF	TGCAGCGTTGAAGATTGGGACTGGGGGGTTAACTATGGCTACACCTTC
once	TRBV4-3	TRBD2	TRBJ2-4	CASSQAGLGGNIQYF	TGCGCCAGCAGCCAGGCGGGACTAGGAGGGAACATTCAGTACTTC
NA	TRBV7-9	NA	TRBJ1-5	CASSLGTASNQPQHF	TGTGCCAGCAGCTTAGGGACAGCTAGCAATCAGCCCCAGCATTTT
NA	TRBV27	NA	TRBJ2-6	CASSSLANVLTF	TGTGCCAGCAGTTCCCTGGCCAACGTCCTGACTTTC
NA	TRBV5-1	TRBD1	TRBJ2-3	CASSLGQGASDTQYF	TGCGCCAGCAGCTTAGGTCAGGGGGCATCAGATACGCAGTATTTT
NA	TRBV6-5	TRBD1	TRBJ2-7	CARGQAYEQYF	TGTGCCAGGGGACAGGCCTACGAGCAGTACTTC
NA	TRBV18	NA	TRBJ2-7	CASSPMPQGDTYEQYF	TGTGCCAGCTCACCCATGCCGCAGGGCGATACATACGAGCAGTACTTC
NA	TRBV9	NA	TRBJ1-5	CASSAGQTNQPQHF	TGTGCCAGCAGCGCAGGACAAACCAATCAGCCCCAGCATTTT
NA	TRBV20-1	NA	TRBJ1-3	CSAYAGNTIYF	TGCAGTGCTTATGCTGGAAACACCATATATTTT
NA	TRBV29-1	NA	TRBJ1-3	CSVVLLSGNTIYF	TGCAGCGTTGTTTTGCTCTCTGGAAACACCATATATTTT
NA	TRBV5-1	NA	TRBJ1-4	CASRVGTNEKLFF	TGCGCCAGCAGAGTAGGCACTAATGAAAAACTGTTTTTT